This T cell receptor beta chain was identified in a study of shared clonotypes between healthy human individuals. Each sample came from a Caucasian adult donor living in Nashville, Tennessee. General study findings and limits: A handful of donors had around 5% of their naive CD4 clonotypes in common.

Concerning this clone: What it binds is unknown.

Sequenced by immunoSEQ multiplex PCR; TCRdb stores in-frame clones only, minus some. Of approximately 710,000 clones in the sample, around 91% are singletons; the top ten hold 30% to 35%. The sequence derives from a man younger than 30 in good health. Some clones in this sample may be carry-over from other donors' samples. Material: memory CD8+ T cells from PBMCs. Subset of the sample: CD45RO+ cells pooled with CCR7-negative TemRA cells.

The CDR3 loop is CASSLDRSTYEQYF. The CDR3 coding sequence is TGTGCCAGCAGCTTGGACAGATCGACCTACGAGCAGTACTTC. The chain combines TRBV5-6 with TRBJ2-7, with D unclear. V lost 0 bases, J lost 2 bases, and 9 bases lay in between. Germline CDR1 and CDR2: SGHDT and YYEEEE. The CDR3 totals 14 residues.